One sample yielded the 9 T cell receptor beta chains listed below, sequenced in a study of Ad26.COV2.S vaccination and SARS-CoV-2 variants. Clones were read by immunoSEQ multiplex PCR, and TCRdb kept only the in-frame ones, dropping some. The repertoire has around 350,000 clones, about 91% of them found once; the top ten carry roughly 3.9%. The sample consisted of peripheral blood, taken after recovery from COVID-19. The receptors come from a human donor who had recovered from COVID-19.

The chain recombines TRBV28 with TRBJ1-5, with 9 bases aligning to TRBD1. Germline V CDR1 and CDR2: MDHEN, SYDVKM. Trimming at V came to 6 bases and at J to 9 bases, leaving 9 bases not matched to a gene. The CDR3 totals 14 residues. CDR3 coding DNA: TGTGCCAGCAGCCTACAGGGGGCGTCCGGGCCCCAGCATTTT. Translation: CASSLQGASGPQHF.

CDR3 in DNA: TGTGCCAGCAGGATCGGGACAGACTATGGCTACACCTTC. This sequence encodes CASRIGTDYGYTF. V gene TRBV2 combines with J gene TRBJ1-2; 7 bases align to TRBD1. Germline V gene sequence: CDR1 SNHLY, CDR2 FYNNEI. The CDR3 sequence is 13 residues long. V was pared by 6 bases and J by 3 bases, with 4 bases of the junction left unmatched. Supplemented by reference TRBV2 and TRBJ1-2, the full variable domain reads EPEVTQTPSHQVTQMGQEVILRCVPISNHLYFYWYRQILGQKVEFLVSFYNNEISEKSEIFDDQFSVERPDGSNFTLKIRSTKLEDSAMYFCASRIGTDYGYTFGSGTRLTVV.

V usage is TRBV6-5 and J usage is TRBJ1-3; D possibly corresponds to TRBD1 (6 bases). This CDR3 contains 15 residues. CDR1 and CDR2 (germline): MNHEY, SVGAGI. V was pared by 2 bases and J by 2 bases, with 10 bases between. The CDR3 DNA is TGTGCCAGCAGTTACGCGGGGGCCACTGGAAACACCATATATTTT. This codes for CASSYAGATGNTIYF.

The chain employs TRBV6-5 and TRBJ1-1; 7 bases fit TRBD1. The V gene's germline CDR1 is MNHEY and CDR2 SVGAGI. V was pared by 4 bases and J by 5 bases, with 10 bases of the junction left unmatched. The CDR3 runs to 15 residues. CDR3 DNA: TGTGCCAGCAGTTCCCGAGGAGGGGGCTTTACTGAAGCTTTCTTT. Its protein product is CASSSRGGGFTEAFF.

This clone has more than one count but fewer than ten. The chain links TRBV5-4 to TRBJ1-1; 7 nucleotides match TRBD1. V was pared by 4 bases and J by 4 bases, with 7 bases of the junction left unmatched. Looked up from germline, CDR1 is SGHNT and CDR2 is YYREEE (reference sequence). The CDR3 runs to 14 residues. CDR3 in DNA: TGTGCCAGCAGCGGGACAGTCGGAGGCACTGAAGCTTTCTTT. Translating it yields CASSGTVGGTEAFF.

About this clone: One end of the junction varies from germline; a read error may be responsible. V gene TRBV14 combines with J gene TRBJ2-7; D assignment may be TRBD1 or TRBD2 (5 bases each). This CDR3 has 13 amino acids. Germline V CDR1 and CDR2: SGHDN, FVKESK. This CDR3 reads CASSQDIVGTPAF. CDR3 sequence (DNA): TGTGCCAGCAGCCAAGATATTGTCGGGACGCCGGCCTTC. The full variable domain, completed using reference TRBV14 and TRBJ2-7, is EAGVTQFPSHSVIEKGQTVTLRCDPISGHDNLYWYRRVMGKEIKFLLHFVKESKQDESGMPNNRFLAERTGGTYSTLKVQPAELEDSGVYFCASSQDIVGTPAFGPGTRLTVT.

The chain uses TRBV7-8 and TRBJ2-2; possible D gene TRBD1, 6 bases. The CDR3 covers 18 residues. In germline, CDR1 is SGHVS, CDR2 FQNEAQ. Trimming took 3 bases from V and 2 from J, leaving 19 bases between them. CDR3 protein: CASSFIQRDIFNTGELFF. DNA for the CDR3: TGTGCCAGCAGCTTCATACAACGGGACATATTCAACACCGGGGAGCTGTTTTTT.

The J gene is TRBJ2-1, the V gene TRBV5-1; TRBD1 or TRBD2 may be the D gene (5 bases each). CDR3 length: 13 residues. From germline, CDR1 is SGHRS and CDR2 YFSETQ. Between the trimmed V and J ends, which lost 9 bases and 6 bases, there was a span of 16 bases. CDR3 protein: CATKDGAFNEQFF. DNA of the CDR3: TGCGCCACGAAGGACGGGGCTTTCAATGAGCAGTTCTTC.

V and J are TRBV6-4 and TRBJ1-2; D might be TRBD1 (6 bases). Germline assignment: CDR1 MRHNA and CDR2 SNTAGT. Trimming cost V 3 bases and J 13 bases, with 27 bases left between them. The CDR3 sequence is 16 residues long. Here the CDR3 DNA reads TGTGCCAGCAGTGAGCTTACCGACAGGCGGCCGGCCCCCTCCACCTTC. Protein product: CASSELTDRRPAPSTF.